A single sample gave rise to the 13 T cell receptor beta chains below, sequenced in a study of T cells expressing NK-cell markers. TCRdb re-called the 5' RACE reads and shows each CDR3 protein once, DNA omitted. Its table records 550,000 to 600,000 distinct CDR3 sequences. Material: blood T cells: a sorted CD56 or NKG2C T cell subset, CD4+ or CD8+ T cells, or bulk PBMC T cells (not recorded which). These receptor sequences come from a man aged 18 to 30 in good health.

The chain joins TRBV3-1 to TRBJ2-4; TCRdb calls TRBD2, which cannot be checked without DNA. CDR3 size: 19 residues. The germline V gene encodes CDR1 LGHDT and CDR2 YNNKEL (reference sequence). CDR3: CASSQESAGLYLAKNIQYF. Full variable domain (missing parts from reference TRBV3-1 and TRBJ2-4): DTAVSQTPKYLVTQMGNDKSIKCEQNLGHDTMYWYKQDSKKFLKIMFSYNNKELIINETVPNRFSPKSPDKAHLNLHINSLELGDSAVYFCASSQESAGLYLAKNIQYFGAGTRLSVL.

The rearrangement uses TRBV11-2 and TRBJ2-7; as DNA is missing, the TRBD1 call by TCRdb cannot be tested. CDR1 is SGHAT, CDR2 FQNNGV, per germline. The CDR3 consists of 18 residues. CDR3 residues: CASSPKLKGGATSYEQYF.

This sequence joins TRBV7-9 and TRBJ2-5; TCRdb's assignment of TRBD1 cannot be checked, as there is no DNA. CDR3 length: 16 residues. The germline V gene has CDR1 SEHNR and CDR2 FQNEAQ (reference sequence). Here the CDR3 reads CASSHPPGQGYKTQYF. The variable domain in full, completed from reference TRBV7-9 and TRBJ2-5, reads DTGVSQNPRHKITKRGQNVTFRCDPISEHNRLYWYRQTLGQGPEFLTYFQNEAQLEKSRLLSDRFSAERPKGSFSTLEIQRTEQGDSAMYLCASSHPPGQGYKTQYFGPGTRLLVL.

The chain links TRBV14 to TRBJ2-5; the TCRdb call, TRBD2, lacks DNA for checking. This CDR3 comprises 15 residues. The germline V gene encodes CDR1 SGHDN and CDR2 FVKESK. Here the CDR3 reads CASSQGVRREETQYF.

The J gene is TRBJ2-3, the V gene TRBV15; with no DNA, the TCRdb D assignment of TRBD1 cannot be verified. Looked up from germline, CDR1 is LNHNV and CDR2 is YYDKDF (reference sequence). This CDR3 is 16 amino acids long. CDR3 amino acids: CATSSLLAGGLDTQYF. The variable domain in full, completed from reference TRBV15 and TRBJ2-3, reads DAMVIQNPRYQVTQFGKPVTLSCSQTLNHNVMYWYQQKSSQAPKLLFHYYDKDFNNEADTPDNFQSRRPNTSFCFLDIRSPGLGDTAMYLCATSSLLAGGLDTQYFGPGTRLTVL.

The gene calls are TRBV12-3 or TRBV12-4 and TRBJ2-4; the D call of TRBD1 rests on TCRdb alone, since no DNA is present to check it. The CDR3 has 15 residues. CDR3 protein: CASTFRDSPKNIQYF.

The V and J genes are TRBV5-1 and TRBJ2-3; TCRdb returns TRBD1, unconfirmable since there is no DNA. Germline loops: CDR1 SGHRS, CDR2 YFSETQ. The CDR3 contains 14 residues. CDR3 in amino acids: CASSFGGSTDTQYF.

The chain uses TRBV15 and TRBJ1-1; TCRdb returns TRBD1, unconfirmable since there is no DNA. CDR3 length: 13 amino acids. Germline V gene data show CDR1 as LNHNV and CDR2 as YYDKDF (reference sequence). CDR3 residues: CATSRRGAPEAFF.

V usage is TRBV18 and J usage is TRBJ2-1; there is no DNA to check the TCRdb D call of TRBD1. CDR3 length equals 15 residues. The V gene's germline CDR1 is KGHSH and CDR2 LQKENI. CDR3 sequence: CASSPTDSPWNEQFF.

The chain carries TRBV10-2 and TRBJ2-1; TCRdb selects TRBD1, and the lack of DNA leaves this call unchecked. From germline, CDR1 is WSHSY and CDR2 SAAADI. CDR3 length equals 17 residues. The CDR3 sequence is CATQDRERPASYNEQFF.

The chain links TRBV29-1 to TRBJ2-1. The CDR3 spans 15 residues. The germline V gene encodes CDR1 SQVTM and CDR2 ANQGSEA. The CDR3 here is CSVGKEFANINEQFF.

The V and J genes are TRBV7-6 and TRBJ2-1; TCRdb designates TRBD2, a call that cannot be tested without DNA. Germline CDR1 reads SGHVS; CDR2 reads FNYEAQ. The CDR3 is made up of 17 amino acids. The CDR3 protein is CASSAGTSFISYNEQFF.

The rearrangement links TRBV24-1 to TRBJ2-1; TCRdb picks TRBD2, but there is no DNA to check that call. CDR3 length: 19 residues. The germline CDR1 and CDR2 sequences are KGHDR and SFDVKD. CDR3 amino acids: CATSPGQAKLAGGYNEQFF.